Included here is one T cell receptor beta chain sequence, with context. Its antigen is unknown. The V gene's germline CDR1 is SGHRS and CDR2 YFSETQ. Trimming removed 0 bases from V and 1 base from J, with 18 bases in between. The CDR3 spans 18 residues. The data belong to a study of shared clonotypes between healthy human individuals. The repertoire was sequenced with immunoSEQ multiplex PCR; TCRdb's copy has only in-frame clones and lacks some. Found here are roughly 2.2 million clones, about 92% of them singletons; the top ten hold about 0.37%. General study findings and limits: Generally, naive subsets came out with larger estimated richness than memory subsets.

A split of CD4+ cells into CD45RA+ naive and CD45RA-negative memory subsets was performed. Material for sequencing was naive CD4+ T cells from PBMCs. This sample's subset: CD45RA+ positively selected. This receptor was obtained from a man aged 18 to 29 in good health. Some clones in this sample may be carry-over from other donors' samples. The V gene is TRBV5-1, the J gene TRBJ2-3; D not resolved. The CDR3: CASSLDTPGAFGTDTQYF. CDR3 nucleotides: TGCGCCAGCAGCTTGGATACCCCTGGCGCGTTCGGCACAGATACGCAGTATTTT.